This T cell receptor beta chain was recovered during a study of blood T cells in healthy people across ages. The V gene's germline CDR1 is MNHEY and CDR2 SMNVEV (reference sequence). This CDR3 region has 13 residues. The V gene lost 7 bases and the J gene lost 4 bases, with 11 bases spanning the gap. The table lists this clonotype with a few counts. The antigen is not known. Whole-study findings and limits: Age advanced and TCR beta diversity per million T cells fell, roughly linearly.

Researchers isolated at least 7 million PBMCs per sample. Primers used in a second PCR of about 7 to 12 cycles were a sample-barcoded 5' primer and a J-beta primer mix. All cDNA molecules were each tagged by a template-switch adaptor with 12 random nucleotides. Each sample yielded at least 2.5 million CDR3-containing paired-end reads. TCRdb re-derived calls from the 5' RACE reads in MiXCR, one entry per CDR3 protein. The sample shows about a million distinct CDR3 sequences, roughly two fifths of them seen only once. The clonotype comes from a man aged 18-30 years in good health. Sample: blood. The chain employs TRBV27 and TRBJ2-1, with unresolved D. CDR3 protein: CASTQHGYNEQFF. The CDR3 DNA reads as TGTGCCAGCACCCAACACGGATACAATGAGCAGTTCTTC.